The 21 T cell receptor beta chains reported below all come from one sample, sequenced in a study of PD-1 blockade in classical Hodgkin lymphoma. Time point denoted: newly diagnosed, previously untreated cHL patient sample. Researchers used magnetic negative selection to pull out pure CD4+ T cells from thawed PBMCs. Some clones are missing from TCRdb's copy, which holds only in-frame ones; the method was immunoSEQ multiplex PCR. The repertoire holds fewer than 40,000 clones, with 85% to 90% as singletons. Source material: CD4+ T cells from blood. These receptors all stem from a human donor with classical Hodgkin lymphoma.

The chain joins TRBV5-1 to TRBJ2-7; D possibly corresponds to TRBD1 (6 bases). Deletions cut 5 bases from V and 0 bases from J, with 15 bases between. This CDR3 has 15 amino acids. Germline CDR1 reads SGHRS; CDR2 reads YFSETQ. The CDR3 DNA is TGCGCCAGCAGACCCCGACAGGACTTCTCCTACGAGCAGTACTTC. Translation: CASRPRQDFSYEQYF.

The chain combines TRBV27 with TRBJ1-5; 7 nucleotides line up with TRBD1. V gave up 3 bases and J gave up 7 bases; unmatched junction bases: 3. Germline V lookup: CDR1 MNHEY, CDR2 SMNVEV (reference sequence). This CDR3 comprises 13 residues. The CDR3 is CASSLTGSQPQHF. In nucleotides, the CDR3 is TGTGCCAGCAGTTTGACAGGGTCGCAGCCCCAGCATTTT.

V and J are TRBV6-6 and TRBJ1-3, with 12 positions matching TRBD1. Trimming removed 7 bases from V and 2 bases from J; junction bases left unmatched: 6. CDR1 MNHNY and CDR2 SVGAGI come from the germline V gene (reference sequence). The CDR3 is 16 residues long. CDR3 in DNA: TGTGCCAGCAATCCCCGGGACAGGGGGCCTGGAAACACCATATATTTT. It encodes CASNPRDRGPGNTIYF.

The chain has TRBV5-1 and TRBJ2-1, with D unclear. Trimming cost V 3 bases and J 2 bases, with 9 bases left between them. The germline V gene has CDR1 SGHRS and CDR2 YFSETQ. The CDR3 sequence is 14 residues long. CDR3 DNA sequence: TGCGCCAGCAGCTCGTCGGGTCCCTACAATGAGCAGTTCTTC. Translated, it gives CASSSSGPYNEQFF.

The CDR3 loop is CASSVGQETQYF. Here the CDR3 DNA reads TGTGCCAGCAGCGTAGGCCAAGAGACCCAGTACTTC. V usage is TRBV9 and J usage is TRBJ2-5; D ambiguous. The CDR3 has 12 residues. The V end lost 0 bases, the J end lost 1 base, and 1 base lay between the germline ends. Germline CDR1 and CDR2: SGDLS and YYNGEE.

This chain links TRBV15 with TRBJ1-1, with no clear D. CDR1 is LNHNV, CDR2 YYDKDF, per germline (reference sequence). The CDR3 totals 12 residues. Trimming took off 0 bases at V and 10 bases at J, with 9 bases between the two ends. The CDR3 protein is CATSRDRMGAFF. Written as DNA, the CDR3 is TGTGCCACCAGCAGAGACCGAATGGGAGCTTTCTTT.

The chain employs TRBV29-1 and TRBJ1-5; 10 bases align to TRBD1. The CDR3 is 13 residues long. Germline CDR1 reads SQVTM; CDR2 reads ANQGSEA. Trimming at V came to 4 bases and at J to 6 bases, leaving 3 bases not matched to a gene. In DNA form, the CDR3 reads TGCAGCGTTGCGGGACAGGGGATTCAGCCCCAGCATTTT. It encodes CSVAGQGIQPQHF.

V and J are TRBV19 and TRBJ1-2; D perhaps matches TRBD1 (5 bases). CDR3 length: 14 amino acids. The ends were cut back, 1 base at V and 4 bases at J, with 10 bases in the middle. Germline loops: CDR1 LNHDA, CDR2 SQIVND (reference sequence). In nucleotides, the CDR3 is TGTGCCAGTAGTATAGCAGAGGGGTTCTATGGCTACACCTTC. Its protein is CASSIAEGFYGYTF.

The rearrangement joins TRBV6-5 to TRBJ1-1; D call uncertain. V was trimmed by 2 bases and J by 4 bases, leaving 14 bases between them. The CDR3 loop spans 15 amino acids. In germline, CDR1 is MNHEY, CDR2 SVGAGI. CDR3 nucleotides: TGTGCCAGCAGTTACGGGCGGGTGAGCAGCACTGAAGCTTTCTTT. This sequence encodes CASSYGRVSSTEAFF.

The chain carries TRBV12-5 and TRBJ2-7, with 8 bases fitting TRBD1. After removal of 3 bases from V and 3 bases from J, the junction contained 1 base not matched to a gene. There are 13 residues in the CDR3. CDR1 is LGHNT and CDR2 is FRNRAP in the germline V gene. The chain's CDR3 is CASGFDRGYEQYF. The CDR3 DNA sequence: TGTGCTAGTGGTTTCGACAGGGGCTACGAGCAGTACTTC.

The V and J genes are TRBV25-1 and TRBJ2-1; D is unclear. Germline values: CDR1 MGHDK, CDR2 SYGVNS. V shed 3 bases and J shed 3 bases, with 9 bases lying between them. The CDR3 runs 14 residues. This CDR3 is CASSDSAFYNEQFF. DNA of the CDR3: TGTGCCAGCAGTGACAGTGCCTTCTACAATGAGCAGTTCTTC.

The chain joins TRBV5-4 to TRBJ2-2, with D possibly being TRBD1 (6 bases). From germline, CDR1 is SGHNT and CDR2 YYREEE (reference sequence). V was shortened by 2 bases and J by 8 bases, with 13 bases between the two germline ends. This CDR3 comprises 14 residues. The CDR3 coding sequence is TGTGCCAGCAGCTTTGGGGGCCCCGAGGGGGAGCTGTTTTTT. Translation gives CASSFGGPEGELFF.

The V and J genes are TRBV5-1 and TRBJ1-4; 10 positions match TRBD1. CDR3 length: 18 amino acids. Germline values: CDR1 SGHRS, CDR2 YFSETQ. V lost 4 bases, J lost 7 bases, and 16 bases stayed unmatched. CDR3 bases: TGCGCCAGCAGCCTAAACCCGCCGGGACAGGGGTTTTCTGAAAAACTGTTTTTT. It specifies CASSLNPPGQGFSEKLFF.

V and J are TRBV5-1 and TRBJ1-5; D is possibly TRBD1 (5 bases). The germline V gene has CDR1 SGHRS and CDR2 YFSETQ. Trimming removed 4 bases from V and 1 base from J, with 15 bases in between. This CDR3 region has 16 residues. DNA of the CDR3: TGCGCCAGCAGCCCCCAAGGGGAGGGGAGCAATCAGCCCCAGCATTTT. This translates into CASSPQGEGSNQPQHF.

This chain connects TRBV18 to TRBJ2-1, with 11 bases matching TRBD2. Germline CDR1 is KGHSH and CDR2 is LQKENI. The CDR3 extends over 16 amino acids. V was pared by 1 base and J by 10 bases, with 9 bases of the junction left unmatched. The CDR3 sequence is CASSPQYSGGAGEQFF. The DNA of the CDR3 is TGTGCCAGCTCACCACAGTATAGCGGGGGGGCCGGCGAGCAGTTCTTC.

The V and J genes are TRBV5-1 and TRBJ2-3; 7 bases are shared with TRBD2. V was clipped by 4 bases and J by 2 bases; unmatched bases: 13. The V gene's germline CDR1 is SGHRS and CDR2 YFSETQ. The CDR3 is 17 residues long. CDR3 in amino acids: CASSLGAGGGYTDTQYF. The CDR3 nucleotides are TGCGCCAGCAGCCTCGGGGCTGGGGGGGGATACACAGATACGCAGTATTTT.

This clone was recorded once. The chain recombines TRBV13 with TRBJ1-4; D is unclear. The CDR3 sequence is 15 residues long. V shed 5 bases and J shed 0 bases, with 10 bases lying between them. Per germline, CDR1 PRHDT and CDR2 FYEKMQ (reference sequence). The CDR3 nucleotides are TGTGCCAGCAGCCAGACGGGTTCAACTAATGAAAAACTGTTTTTT. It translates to CASSQTGSTNEKLFF.

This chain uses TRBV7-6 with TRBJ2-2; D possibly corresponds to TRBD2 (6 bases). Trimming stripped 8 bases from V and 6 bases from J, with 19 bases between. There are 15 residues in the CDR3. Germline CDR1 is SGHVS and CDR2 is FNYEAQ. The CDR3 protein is CASHWEVGGAGELFF. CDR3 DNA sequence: TGTGCCAGCCATTGGGAGGTCGGTGGAGCCGGGGAGCTGTTTTTT.

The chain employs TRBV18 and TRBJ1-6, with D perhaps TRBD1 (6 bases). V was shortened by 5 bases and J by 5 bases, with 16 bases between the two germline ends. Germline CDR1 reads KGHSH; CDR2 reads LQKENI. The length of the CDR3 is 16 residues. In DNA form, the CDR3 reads TGTGCCAGCTCAGTAAACCCCAGGGGTAATAATTCACCCCTCCACTTT. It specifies CASSVNPRGNNSPLHF.

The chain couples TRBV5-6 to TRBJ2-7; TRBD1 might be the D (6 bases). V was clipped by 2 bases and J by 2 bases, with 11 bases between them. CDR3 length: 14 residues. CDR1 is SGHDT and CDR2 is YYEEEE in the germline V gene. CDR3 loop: CASSLQQGAYEQYF. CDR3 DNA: TGTGCCAGCAGCTTACAACAGGGAGCCTACGAGCAGTACTTC.

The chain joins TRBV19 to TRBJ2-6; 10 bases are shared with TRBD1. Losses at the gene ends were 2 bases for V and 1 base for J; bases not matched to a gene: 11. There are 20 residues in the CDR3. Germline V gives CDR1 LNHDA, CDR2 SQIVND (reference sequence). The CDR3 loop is CASSIILGTGAVSGANVLTF. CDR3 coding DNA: TGTGCCAGTAGTATAATTTTGGGGACAGGGGCGGTTTCTGGGGCCAACGTCCTGACTTTC.